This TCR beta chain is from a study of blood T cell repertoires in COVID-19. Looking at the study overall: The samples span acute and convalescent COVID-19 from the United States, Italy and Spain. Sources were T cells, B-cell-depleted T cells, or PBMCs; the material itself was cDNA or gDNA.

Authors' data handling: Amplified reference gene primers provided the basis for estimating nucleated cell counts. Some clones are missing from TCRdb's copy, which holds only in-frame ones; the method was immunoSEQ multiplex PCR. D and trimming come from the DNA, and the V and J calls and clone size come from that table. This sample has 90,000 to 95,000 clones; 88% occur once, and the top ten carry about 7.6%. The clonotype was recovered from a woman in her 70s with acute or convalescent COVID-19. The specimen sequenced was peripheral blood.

In nucleotides, the CDR3 is TGTGCCAGCCGACTGCAAGAGACCCAGTACTTC. Translating gives CASRLQETQYF. The genes are TRBV6-6 and TRBJ2-5; D is unclear. V lost 8 bases and J lost 2, with 6 bases in between. Germline V gene sequence: CDR1 MNHNY, CDR2 SVGAGI (reference sequence). This CDR3 has 11 amino acids.